These T cell receptor beta chains were read from a single sample in a study of blood T cell repertoires in COVID-19. Data came from immunoSEQ multiplex PCR; TCRdb stores just in-frame clones and leaves some out. The sample contains a few hundred thousand clones, more than 70% of which appear only once. The sequencing input was peripheral blood. Receptors were obtained from a man between 18 and 29 years old who had recovered from COVID-19. Each CDR3 is given with its conserved first and last residue. The D gene is left open where the match is weak. Only part of the rows carry a size: once, few, many, or a class if the clone is expanded.

size	V	J	D	DNA	CDR3
-	TRBV9	TRBJ1-1	TRBD1	TGTGCCAGCAGCGTAGCCCCTCGACAGGGGGCCACTGAAGCTTTCTTT	CASSVAPRQGATEAFF
-	TRBV19	TRBJ1-2	-	TGTGCCAGTAGTATAGAAGAGGGGGACTATGGCTACACCTTC	CASSIEEGDYGYTF
-	TRBV9	TRBJ2-7	TRBD1	TGTGCCAGCAGCCCCAGGGGCCAGACAGGGGCCTACGAGCAGTACTTC	CASSPRGQTGAYEQYF
-	TRBV19	TRBJ1-5	TRBD1	TGTGCCAGTAGTGTAGACAGGGGTCTTAGCAATCAGCCCCAGCATTTT	CASSVDRGLSNQPQHF
-	TRBV18	TRBJ2-1	TRBD2	TGTGCCAGCTCACTTTGGACTAGCGGGGGCTCTGAGCAGTTCTTC	CASSLWTSGGSEQFF
-	TRBV19	TRBJ2-7	-	TGTGCCAGTAGTGCGAAGCAGGGAAGGTCCGAGCAGTACTTC	CASSAKQGRSEQYF
-	TRBV3-1/TRBV3-2	TRBJ2-1	-	TGTGCCAGCAGCCAAGTCCTACCCATGAGCTCCTACAATGAGCAGTTCTTC	CASSQVLPMSSYNEQFF
-	TRBV6-1	TRBJ1-5	-	TGTGCCAGCAGTGGCTTGAAAGAGCGACCTAATCAGCCCCAGCATTTT	CASSGLKERPNQPQHF
-	TRBV9	TRBJ2-7	TRBD2	TGTGCCAGCAGCCCCCGGGAGGGAGACTCCTACGAGCAGTACTTC	CASSPREGDSYEQYF
-	TRBV19	TRBJ2-1	-	TGTGCCAGTAGTATAGGGAGGGTTGAGCAGTTCTTC	CASSIGRVEQFF
-	TRBV6-5	TRBJ2-2	-	TGTGCCAGCAGTTACTCTACAGACGGCGGGGAGCTGTTTTTT	CASSYSTDGGELFF
-	TRBV5-6	TRBJ1-5	-	TGTGCCAGCAGCTACGGGGACGGGGGATGGGGCAATCAGCCCCAGCATTTT	CASSYGDGGWGNQPQHF
-	TRBV19	TRBJ2-7	-	TGTGCCAGTAGTATAGTCGGGGGCTACGAGCAGTACTTC	CASSIVGGYEQYF
-	TRBV2	TRBJ1-4	TRBD1	TGTGCCAGCAAGAGGACAGGGGACGAAAAACTGTTTTTT	CASKRTGDEKLFF
-	TRBV7-3	TRBJ2-1	-	TGTGCCAGCAGCTCCCCCCCCTGGGCTGAGCAGTTCTTC	CASSSPPWAEQFF
few	TRBV23-1	TRBJ2-1	-	TGCGCCAGCAGTCAATCGGGGGACCGGGACACACTATACAATGAGCAGTTCTTC	CASSQSGDRDTLYNEQFF
-	TRBV9	TRBJ2-2	TRBD1	TGTGCCAGCAGCCCCCGTCCTGGGACAGGGGCCGGGGAGCTGTTTTTT	CASSPRPGTGAGELFF
-	TRBV19	TRBJ2-3	TRBD2	TGTGCCAGTAGTTCCTCCGGACTAGCGTCAGATACGCAGTATTTT	CASSSSGLASDTQYF
-	TRBV27	TRBJ1-6	TRBD1	TGTGCCAGCAGTTTAAGGGGGCCCTATAATTCACCCCTCCACTTT	CASSLRGPYNSPLHF
once	TRBV4-3	TRBJ2-2	TRBD2	TGCGCCAGCAGCCTGGGGGGAGGGGCCTGGGAGCTGTTTTTT	CASSLGGGAWELFF
-	TRBV11-2	TRBJ2-7	-	TGTGCCAGCAGCCCGGATGCGGGGAAGCAGTACTTC	CASSPDAGKQYF
-	TRBV6-6	TRBJ1-1	-	TGTGCCAGCAGTTACCCCCAGGGCATGGGCACTGAAGCTTTCTTT	CASSYPQGMGTEAFF
-	TRBV5-6	TRBJ2-7	-	TGTGCCAGCAGCCTCGCGGGAATTAGGGAGCAGTACTTC	CASSLAGIREQYF
-	TRBV7-2	TRBJ2-3	TRBD2	TGTGCCAGCAGCTTAGTGGGGACTAGCGGAGCTTTCACAGATACGCAGTATTTT	CASSLVGTSGAFTDTQYF
-	TRBV24-1	TRBJ2-5	TRBD1	TGTGCCACCAGTGATCCGCGGACAGGAGAGGGGCAAGAGACCCAGTACTTC	CATSDPRTGEGQETQYF
-	TRBV12-5	TRBJ1-1	-	TGTGCTAGTGGTCCCCATAGTTGGACTGAAGCTTTCTTT	CASGPHSWTEAFF
-	TRBV4-2	TRBJ2-5	TRBD2	TGTGCCAGCAGCCAAGATGTCCTAGCGGGGGCCCGGGGCGAGACCCAGTACTTC	CASSQDVLAGARGETQYF
-	TRBV19	TRBJ1-1	-	TGTGCCAGTAGTACCGGGGGGTTCACTGAAGCTTTCTTT	CASSTGGFTEAFF
-	TRBV11-2	TRBJ1-2	-	TGTGCCAGCAGCTGGGCGCCTAACTATGGCTACACCTTC	CASSWAPNYGYTF
-	TRBV28	TRBJ2-3	TRBD1	TGTGCCAGCACAGAGTCCGGGACAGGGTCAGATACGCAGTATTTT	CASTESGTGSDTQYF
-	TRBV3-1/TRBV3-2	TRBJ1-1	-	TGTGCCAGCAGTCGACACTCCATGAACACTGAAGCTTTCTTT	CASSRHSMNTEAFF
-	TRBV19	TRBJ1-1	-	TGTGCCAGTAGTAACCGACAGGCGAACACTGAAGCTTTCTTT	CASSNRQANTEAFF
-	TRBV6-5	TRBJ1-1	-	TGTGCCAGCAGTTACACTGGGGGGGCGACTGAAGCTTTCTTT	CASSYTGGATEAFF
-	TRBV25-1	TRBJ2-5	-	TGTGCCAGCAGTGAATTAGGGACACCGTACCAAGAGACCCAGTACTTC	CASSELGTPYQETQYF
-	TRBV9	TRBJ2-3	-	TGTGCCAGCAGCGTAGTATCGACAGATACGCAGTATTTT	CASSVVSTDTQYF
-	TRBV15	TRBJ2-1	TRBD2	TGTGCCACCAGCAGCCTCTCAACAAGGACTAGCGGGAGTAGGTATGAGCAGTTCTTC	CATSSLSTRTSGSRYEQFF
-	TRBV6-5	TRBJ2-7	TRBD2	TGTGCCAGCAGTTACTCTCCTAGCGGGAGTTACGAGCAGTACTTC	CASSYSPSGSYEQYF
-	TRBV4-2	TRBJ2-5	-	TGTGCCAGCAGCCAAGGTGGGGCAGCTGGGGAGACCCAGTACTTC	CASSQGGAAGETQYF
-	TRBV6-5	TRBJ2-2	TRBD2	TGTGCCGGACGGGCGGGAGGTGACACCGGGGAGCTGTTTTTT	CAGRAGGDTGELFF
-	TRBV2	TRBJ1-2	TRBD1	TGTGCCAGCAGGGGAGGGACAGGTCGGGGCTATGGCTACACCTTC	CASRGGTGRGYGYTF
-	TRBV7-6	TRBJ2-2	-	TGTGCCAGCAGCCCCCGACAGGCTAACACCGGGGAGCTGTTTTTT	CASSPRQANTGELFF
-	TRBV11-3	TRBJ2-5	-	TGTGCCAGCAGCCCCGCTGGGGGGGGGCGAGAGACCCAGTACTTC	CASSPAGGGRETQYF
-	TRBV3-1/TRBV3-2	TRBJ2-7	TRBD2	TGTGCCAGCAGCCCCACCGGGACTAGCGTATACGAGCAGTACTTC	CASSPTGTSVYEQYF
many	TRBV27	TRBJ1-5	-	TGTGCCAGCAGTTCACAGGGTTCTGGCTCTGTTGGACCCCAGCATTTT	CASSSQGSGSVGPQHF
-	TRBV9	TRBJ2-2	-	TGTGCCAGCAGCGGAGGACTGAACACCGGGGAGCTGTTTTTT	CASSGGLNTGELFF
-	TRBV4-2	TRBJ2-1	TRBD2	TGTGCCAGCAGCCAAGGACTAGCCTCCTACAATGAGCAGTTCTTC	CASSQGLASYNEQFF
few	TRBV18	TRBJ2-7	TRBD2	TGTGCCAGCTCACCCCCGAACCCCGGGACTAGCGGTTACGAGCAGTACTTC	CASSPPNPGTSGYEQYF
-	TRBV5-8	TRBJ1-3	TRBD1	TGTGCCAGCAGCTTGGAGGGACAGGTCTCTGGAAACACCATATATTTT	CASSLEGQVSGNTIYF
-	TRBV19	TRBJ2-6	-	TGTGCCAGTAGTGTACAGGGTTTGCCTGGGGCCAACGTCCTGACTTTC	CASSVQGLPGANVLTF
-	TRBV7-2	TRBJ2-1	-	TGTGCCAGCAGGCTAAAAAGTTCCGGGAGTGAGCAGTTCTTC	CASRLKSSGSEQFF
once	TRBV5-1	TRBJ2-1	-	TGCGCCAGCAGACGGCAGGAACATTCCTACAATGAGCAGTTCTTC	CASRRQEHSYNEQFF
-	TRBV9	TRBJ1-1	-	TGTGCCAGCAGCGTATATCAGGGTGGCACTGAAGCTTTCTTT	CASSVYQGGTEAFF
-	TRBV12-3/TRBV12-4	TRBJ2-1	-	TGTGCCAGCAGCAATACACGATACAATGAGCAGTTCTTC	CASSNTRYNEQFF
few	TRBV30	TRBJ2-7	-	TGTGCCTGGAGCACAATCTACGAGCAGTACTTC	CAWSTIYEQYF
-	TRBV7-2	TRBJ1-2	-	TGTGCCAGCAGCTTAGTCCCCGGGTACTATGGCTACACCTTC	CASSLVPGYYGYTF
-	TRBV9	TRBJ2-7	-	TGTGCCAGCAGCCCGGCCGGGGGGCGGGATTCCCACTACGAGCAGTACTTC	CASSPAGGRDSHYEQYF